The clone carrying this TCR beta chain was found a few times. Different DNA sequences within this sample yield the same CDR3. Trimming pared 5 bases from V and 4 bases from J, leaving 11 bases between. This CDR3 region has 12 residues. Germline V CDR1 and CDR2: SQVTM, ANQGSEA. Repertoires were generated with immunoSEQ multiplex PCR, while TCRdb's copy carries only in-frame clones and drops some. Here the sample spans roughly 200,000 clones, 75% to 90% being singletons. The data derive from a study of blood T cell repertoires in COVID-19. Sequencing was done on a sample of PBMCs or T cells enriched from blood (not recorded which). This chain uses TRBV29-1 with TRBJ2-5; D gene uncertain. The clonotype was recovered from a man aged 40-49 years who had recovered from COVID-19. Here the CDR3 reads CSVRLAGETQYF. The CDR3, as DNA: TGCAGCGTTCGTTTAGCCGGAGAGACCCAGTACTTC.